The clone carrying this TCR beta chain was seen only once. The junction does not match germline at one end; this may be a read error. Template material for amplifying TCR beta CDR3 regions consisted of RNA transcripts. An initial round of RT-PCR targeting the TCR CDR3 relied on the HTBI primer set. TCRdb independently ran MiXCR on the multiplex PCR reads; one entry per CDR3 protein. The table includes some 800,000 distinct CDR3 sequences, 38% detected once. This sample was included in a study of T cells in Graves' hyperthyroidism and ophthalmopathy. Study-wide background: Peripheral blood sampling occurred at initial diagnosis, before any treatment.

The CDR3 has 13 amino acids. Per germline, CDR1 ENHRY and CDR2 SYGVKD. Material: blood. The gene calls are TRBV10-3 and TRBJ1-1, with D perhaps matching TRBD1 (5 bases). The sequence was obtained from a man aged 18 to 29 with Graves' hyperthyroidism. The CDR3 region is CASSGAGRTEAFF. CDR3 bases: TGTGCCAGCAGTGGGGCAGGGAGGACTGAAGCTTTCTTT.